This note documents a single T cell receptor (beta chain) sequence. Its antigen specificity is not known. One base away there is no much larger clone; base qualities are not given. The data are from a study of T cell clonotyping in hematopoietic cell transplantation (dated by TCRdb to the early 2020s). Regarding the research as a whole: Recipient samples taken before transplant were obtained following cytoreduction. In the study, over a hundred blood samples were gathered from a few dozen consecutive transplant recipients and their related donors. Patients were recruited between 2015 and 2017 and followed until late 2020 or death. What the research found in general, with its limitations: The sample size was limited, and because cells were not sorted, the contributions of CD4 and CD8 repertoires could not be separated. Inverse Simpson Index values from donors and from recipients before transplant predicted broader TCR repertoire diversity after transplant. Only a small fraction of recipient repertoires overlapped donor repertoires, with over 95% appearing de novo at the given depth. After transplant, TCR diversity in recipients dropped, and pathologically expanded clonotypes increased progressively from day 30 to day 180.

The V and J ends are trimmed by 0 bases and 2 bases, leaving 18 bases between them. Including cysteine and phenylalanine, the CDR3 has 17 amino acids. This entry keeps only the CDR3 DNA: 51 bases, framed from base 1. CDR1 is given as GTSNPN and CDR2 as SVGIG, both from the germline V gene (reference sequence). The immunoSEQ assay, a bias-controlled multiplex PCR using V- and J-specific primers, was used to amplify TCR beta CDR3 regions from genomic DNA. In a second PCR step, the CDR3 amplicons were tagged with a proprietary barcode plus Illumina adapter sequences. CDR3 libraries were sequenced on an Illumina MiSeq instrument. The study's own analysis went as follows. Export and quality control were done with immunoSEQ Analyzer 3.0, while downstream analyses used R Bioconductor and Immunarch. Only productive rearrangements within the normalized downsampled data set were used in the calculation of repertoire metrics. Pathologically expanded clonotypes were defined as those larger than 5 templates in the normalized cohort. Repertoire diversity was measured with the Inverse Simpson Index. To capture all clonotypes, the CMV-specificity analyses were run on the non-normalized data set. TCRdb took this table from immuneACCESS and kept in-frame rearrangements with V and J called. Such tables lack part of the clones; where checked against another copy, unresolved V genes explain under half of the gap, and the rest is unexplained. V and J calls and clone size come straight from that table; D and trimming were deduced from the DNA. For this sample there are about 29,000 clones; 60% to 85% appear just once. Together, the top ten hold less than 7% of the sample.

Reading the label with the study, this specimen's time point is: recipient sample about 28 days before transplant, after cytoreduction. Recipient blood was collected about 28 days before transplant and at days 30, 100 and 180 after transplant. Nuclei Lysis Solution was used to extract genomic DNA from fresh or cryopreserved unfractionated peripheral blood mononuclear cells. The TCR comes from a woman aged 30 to 39 with chronic myeloid leukemia. Some clones in this sample may be carry-over from other donors' samples. The sequences come from peripheral blood mononuclear cells, collected before stem cell transplant. This sequence uses TRBV30 and TRBJ2-3, and possibly TRBD2, on 6 matching bases. The nucleotide sequence reads TGTGCCTGGAGTGTACCCCCGATACGCGGGGCCACAGATACGCAGTATTTT. Translation gives CAWSVPPIRGATDTQYF.